Shown below are 16 T cell receptor beta chains from a single sample sequenced in a study of Graves' ophthalmopathy and Graves' hyperthyroidism (dated by TCRdb to 2016 to 2018). TCRdb lists the instrument as Illumina HiSeq 2000. TCR beta CDR3 regions were amplified from RNA transcripts for repertoire sequencing. HTBI primers and the Qiagen OneStep RT-PCR kit were used in a first-round RT-PCR, which was followed by a second-round multiplex PCR, size selection and purification. TCRdb ran its own pipeline on the public reads, namely fastp trimming at Q25 and MiXCR clone calling, and kept in-frame beta chains. Each CDR3 protein appears once, grouped with its most common genes and DNA. The sample table shows around 170,000 distinct CDR3 sequences, and 37% are seen once. The ten largest clones take up approximately 5.5% of the sample. Sequencing was performed on peripheral blood. The source of these receptors is a woman aged 40 to 55 with Graves' ophthalmopathy. Donor details come from another sample of the same person, matched by shared clones.

This clonotype was seen at least ten times. A much larger clone differs from this one at a single base, so this may be a read error. The chain combines TRBV19 with TRBJ2-7; tentatively, D is TRBD1 (6 bases). CDR1 is LNHDA and CDR2 is SQIVND in the germline V gene (reference sequence). CDR3 length: 15 residues. The CDR3 here is CAGSISRDKNYEQYF. The CDR3 bases are TGTGCCGGTAGTATAAGCCGGGACAAGAACTACGAGCAGTACTTC. The full variable domain, in which reference TRBV19 and TRBJ2-7 provide the parts outside the CDR3, is DGGITQSPKYLFRKEGQNVTLSCEQNLNHDAMYWYRQDPGQGLRLIYYSQIVNDFQKGDIAEGYSVSREKKESFPLTVTSAQKNPTAFYLCAGSISRDKNYEQYFGPGTRLTVT.

The table lists this clonotype with many counts. The chain employs TRBV15 and TRBJ1-1; weak D call: TRBD1 (6 bases). CDR1 LNHNV and CDR2 YYDKDF come from the germline V gene (reference sequence). This CDR3 is 14 amino acids long. The V gene lost 5 bases and the J gene lost 1 base, with 11 bases spanning the gap. The CDR3 DNA reads as TGTGCCACCAGCCCACAGACAGGGAACACTGAAGCTTTCTTT. It specifies CATSPQTGNTEAFF.

In its sample, this clonotype was seen many times. This rearrangement joins TRBV5-1 to TRBJ2-7, with D possibly matching TRBD2 (6 bases). Germline V lookup: CDR1 SGHRS, CDR2 YFSETQ. V was cut by 4 bases and J by 3 bases, with 8 bases left in between. This CDR3 has 12 residues. CDR3: CASSGGIYEQYF. The CDR3 nucleotides read TGCGCCAGCAGCGGGGGGATCTACGAGCAGTACTTC.

There are many counts of this clonotype. V is TRBV27 and J is TRBJ2-7; D call uncertain. The CDR3 has 14 residues. V lost 2 bases and J 0 bases, leaving 8 bases between the germline ends. CDR1 and CDR2 (germline): MNHEY, SMNVEV (reference sequence). The CDR3 sequence is CASSLTPLSYEQYF. CDR3 nucleotide sequence: TGTGCCAGCAGTTTAACTCCCCTCTCCTACGAGCAGTACTTC.

The rearrangement uses TRBV2 and TRBJ1-2; perhaps TRBD1 as D (6 bases). The germline CDR1 and CDR2 sequences are SNHLY and FYNNEI. The ends were cut back, 5 bases at V and 4 bases at J, with 17 bases in the middle. The CDR3 runs 15 residues. The CDR3 bases are TGTGCCAGCAGTTACCCGCGGTCAGGGGCCTATGGCTACACCTTC. As protein: CASSYPRSGAYGYTF.

In its sample, this clonotype was seen a few times. The chain is built from TRBV28 and TRBJ2-7; D call uncertain. CDR3 length equals 12 residues. Germline assignment: CDR1 MDHEN and CDR2 SYDVKM. V lost 7 bases, J lost 2 bases, and 9 bases lay in between. In DNA, the CDR3 is TGTGCCAGCAAACGACTGGCCTACGAGCAGTACTTC. Its translation is CASKRLAYEQYF.

This clonotype was recorded at least ten times. The chain is built from TRBV13 and TRBJ2-7; D is perhaps TRBD1 (6 bases). There are 16 residues in the CDR3. Germline CDR1 is PRHDT and CDR2 is FYEKMQ (reference sequence). Trimming stripped 2 bases from V and 4 bases from J, with 18 bases between. The CDR3 here is CASSLNTRTAAYEQYF. The CDR3, as DNA: TGTGCCAGCAGCTTAAACACAAGGACAGCTGCTTACGAGCAGTACTTC.

This sequence joins TRBV28 and TRBJ2-7; 8 bases agree with TRBD1. The CDR3 runs 17 residues. CDR1 is MDHEN, CDR2 SYDVKM, per germline. The J segment lost 7 bases and the V segment lost 3 bases, leaving 17 bases of the junction unmatched. In nucleotides, the CDR3 is TGTGCCAGCAGTTTCCACATCGGGACAGGTTCCTCAGGGGAGCAGTACTTC. As protein: CASSFHIGTGSSGEQYF.

The V and J genes are TRBV20-1 and TRBJ1-1; tentatively, D is TRBD1 (5 bases). This CDR3 region has 11 residues. The V and J ends lost 4 bases and 6 bases respectively, with 9 bases between them. Looked up from germline, CDR1 is DFQATT and CDR2 is SNEGSKA (reference sequence). CDR3 in amino acids: CSATRTSEAFF. CDR3 bases: TGCAGTGCTACCAGGACATCTGAAGCTTTCTTT.

This clonotype has a count of ten or more. The limits of the CDR3 on the DNA are not certain, so only TCRdb's listed CDR3 is given. The V gene is TRBV12-3 or TRBV12-4, the J gene TRBJ1-5; the table calls TRBD1, which could not be checked here. The CDR3 spans 16 amino acids, including both terminal residues. The CDR3 reads CASSLSGPYSNQPQHF.

This chain connects TRBV6-5 to TRBJ2-5; D unclear. The CDR3 is 15 amino acids. V gave up 0 bases and J gave up 3 bases, with 11 bases separating them. CDR1 is MNHEY and CDR2 is SVGAGI in the germline V gene. CDR3 region: CASSYSGLGKETQYF. The CDR3 bases are TGTGCCAGCAGTTACTCGGGCCTGGGGAAAGAGACCCAGTACTTC.

The CDR3: CASRETGYYGYTF. CDR3 nucleotide sequence: TGTGCCAGCAGGGAGACAGGCTATTATGGCTACACCTTC. The chain joins TRBV12-3 or TRBV12-4 to TRBJ1-2, with a weak D call TRBD1 (6 bases). Between the trimmed V and J ends, which lost 6 bases and 5 bases, there was a span of 13 bases. This CDR3 comprises 13 residues.

This rearrangement joins TRBV20-1 to TRBJ1-2; TRBD1 matches at 8 bases. In germline, CDR1 is DFQATT, CDR2 SNEGSKA (reference sequence). CDR3 length: 16 amino acids. After removal of 6 bases from V and 0 bases from J, the junction contained 12 bases not matched to a gene. The DNA for the CDR3 is TGCAGTGCCGCCGACAGGGGTCCTTCCTCTAACTATGGCTACACCTTC. It is translated as CSAADRGPSSNYGYTF.

This clonotype was seen at least ten times. The chain is built from TRBV6-2 or TRBV6-3 and TRBJ2-7; 10 nucleotides line up with TRBD2. The CDR3 loop spans 14 amino acids. Germline loops: CDR1 MNHEY, CDR2 SVGEGT. Losses at the gene ends were 7 bases for V and 3 bases for J; bases not matched to a gene: 6. CDR3 amino acids: CASNPSGSIYEQYF. The CDR3 coding sequence is TGTGCCAGCAACCCTAGCGGGAGCATCTACGAGCAGTACTTC.

This clonotype showed up many times. The V gene is TRBV27, the J gene TRBJ1-1, with D possibly matching TRBD1 (5 bases). V gave up 7 bases and J gave up 4 bases, with 13 bases separating them. The germline gives CDR1 MNHEY, CDR2 SMNVEV (reference sequence). The CDR3 totals 13 residues. CDR3 residues: CASKSGGGTEAFF. CDR3 nucleotide sequence: TGTGCCAGCAAAAGCGGGGGGGGCACTGAAGCTTTCTTT.

This rearrangement joins TRBV20-1 to TRBJ2-5; a possible D gene is TRBD2 (5 bases). The CDR3 is 14 residues long. The germline V gene has CDR1 DFQATT and CDR2 SNEGSKA (reference sequence). V shed 3 bases and J shed 4 bases, with 15 bases lying between them. CDR3 coding DNA: TGCAGTGCTAGTGTCCCCCGGGAAAGAGAGACCCAGTACTTC. Its protein product is CSASVPRERETQYF.